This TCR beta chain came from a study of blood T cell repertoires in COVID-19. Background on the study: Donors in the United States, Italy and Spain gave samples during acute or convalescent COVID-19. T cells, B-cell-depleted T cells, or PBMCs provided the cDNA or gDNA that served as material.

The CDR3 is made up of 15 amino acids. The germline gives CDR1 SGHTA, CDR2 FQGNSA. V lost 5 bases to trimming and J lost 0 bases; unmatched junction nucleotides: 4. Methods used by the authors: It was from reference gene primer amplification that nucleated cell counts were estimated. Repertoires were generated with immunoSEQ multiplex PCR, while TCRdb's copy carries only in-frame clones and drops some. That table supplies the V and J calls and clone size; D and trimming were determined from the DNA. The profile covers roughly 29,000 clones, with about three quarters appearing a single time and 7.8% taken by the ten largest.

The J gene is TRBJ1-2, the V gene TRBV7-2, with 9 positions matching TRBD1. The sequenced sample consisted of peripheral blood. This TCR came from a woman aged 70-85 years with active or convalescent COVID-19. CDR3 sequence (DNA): TGTGCCAGCAGCACGACAGGGGGAGCTAACTATGGCTACACCTTC. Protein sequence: CASSTTGGANYGYTF. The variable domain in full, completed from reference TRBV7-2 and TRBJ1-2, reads GAGVSQSPSNKVTEKGKDVELRCDPISGHTALYWYRQSLGQGLEFLIYFQGNSAPDKSGLPSDRFSAERTGGSVSTLTIQRTQQEDSAVYLCASSTTGGANYGYTFGSGTRLTVV.